These 32 T cell receptor beta chains were all obtained from the same sample, sequenced in a study of shared clonotypes between healthy human individuals (TCRdb year 2020). The library was produced with the immunoSEQ multiplex PCR assay. Sourced from immuneACCESS, this table was stored by TCRdb with only in-frame sequences that have V and J called. A share of the clones is absent; for the studies checked, an unresolved V gene accounts for under half, and the remainder has no known explanation. The sample data list about 2,100,000 clones, and 85% to 95% of these were observed just once. The ten largest make up roughly 1.7% of the sample. For the CD8 naive samples, CD45RO-negative cells were positively selected for CCR7, yielding a CD45RA+CCR7+ population from which TemRA cells were excluded. The sequencing input was naive CD8+ T cells from PBMCs. Read against the paper, the sample's cell subset or site label means: CD45RA+CCR7+. All receptors derive from a man between 18 and 29 years old in good health. Some clones in this sample may be carry-over from other donors' samples.

The rearrangement links TRBV7-9 to TRBJ2-1; no firm D call. The CDR3 runs 14 residues. Trimming removed 0 bases from V and 4 bases from J, with 7 bases in between. Germline CDR1 SEHNR, CDR2 FQNEAQ (reference sequence). The CDR3 spells CASSLAGQYNEQFF. The CDR3 nucleotides read TGTGCCAGCAGCTTAGCGGGTCAGTACAATGAGCAGTTCTTC.

The genes are TRBV27 and TRBJ1-5, with 7 bases matching TRBD1. The J segment lost 0 bases and the V segment lost 0 bases, leaving 5 bases of the junction unmatched. The CDR3 is 17 residues long. CDR1 is MNHEY, CDR2 SMNVEV, per germline (reference sequence). CDR3 DNA sequence: TGTGCCAGCAGTTTATCGGCCAGGGGGTATAGCAATCAGCCCCAGCATTTT. Translated, it gives CASSLSARGYSNQPQHF.

The chain combines TRBV10-3 with TRBJ1-1; D is ambiguous. Trimming cost V 4 bases and J 5 bases, with 11 bases left between them. Germline lookup yields CDR1 ENHRY and CDR2 SYGVKD. CDR3 length equals 13 residues. CDR3 in amino acids: CAISGGGWTEAFF. The CDR3 DNA reads TGTGCCATCAGTGGAGGTGGATGGACTGAAGCTTTCTTT.

The rearrangement uses TRBV7-9 and TRBJ2-5, with D unresolved. The germline CDR1 and CDR2 sequences are SEHNR and FQNEAQ (reference sequence). Trimming took off 5 bases at V and 1 base at J, with 11 bases between the two ends. The CDR3 contains 14 residues. This chain's CDR3 is CASSQTVTQETQYF. In DNA form, the CDR3 reads TGTGCCAGCAGCCAGACTGTAACCCAAGAGACCCAGTACTTC.

The J gene is TRBJ2-7, the V gene TRBV5-1; 7 positions match TRBD2. V shed 0 bases and J 3 bases; nucleotides not matched to a gene: 6. The germline gives CDR1 SGHRS, CDR2 YFSETQ. CDR3 length equals 15 residues. The CDR3 DNA sequence: TGCGCCAGCAGCTTGGACAGTCGCGGGAGCTACGAGCAGTACTTC. It is translated as CASSLDSRGSYEQYF.

The chain couples TRBV10-3 to TRBJ1-3; TRBD1 matches 8 bases. CDR3 size: 18 residues. In germline, CDR1 is ENHRY, CDR2 SYGVKD. The V gene end was trimmed by 1 base and the J gene end by 0 bases; junction bases not matched to a gene: 8. The CDR3 DNA is TGTGCCATCAGTGAGTGGGACAGGTCTTTTAGCTCTGGAAACACCATATATTTT. Amino acid sequence: CAISEWDRSFSSGNTIYF.

The V and J genes are TRBV28 and TRBJ2-3, with D possibly matching TRBD2 (6 bases). The CDR3 runs 15 residues. Deletions cut 2 bases from V and 8 bases from J, with 17 bases between. The germline CDR1 and CDR2 sequences are MDHEN and SYDVKM. The CDR3 reads CASSLAEGYYGTQYF. The CDR3 region has the DNA TGTGCCAGCAGTTTAGCGGAGGGTTATTACGGTACGCAGTATTTT.

This chain uses TRBV12-5 with TRBJ2-1, with D tentatively TRBD2 (6 bases). Germline CDR1 LGHNT, CDR2 FRNRAP. The ends were cut back, 7 bases at V and 4 bases at J, with 14 bases in the middle. The CDR3 has 14 amino acids. The CDR3 coding sequence is TGTGCTAGTGACATAGCGGCAACATACAATGAGCAGTTCTTC. This encodes CASDIAATYNEQFF.

This chain connects TRBV9 to TRBJ2-3, with D perhaps matching TRBD2 (5 bases). Germline lookup yields CDR1 SGDLS and CDR2 YYNGEE. The ends were cut back, 6 bases at V and 5 bases at J, with 10 bases in the middle. The CDR3 contains 12 residues. CDR3 DNA sequence: TGTGCCAGCAATACGGGAAAAGATACGCAGTATTTT. It codes for CASNTGKDTQYF.

This clone was seen once. V usage is TRBV7-8 and J usage is TRBJ2-7; TRBD1 matches 9 bases. The germline V gene encodes CDR1 SGHVS and CDR2 FQNEAQ. This CDR3 is built from 14 residues. The J segment lost 2 bases and the V segment lost 1 base, leaving 0 bases of the junction unmatched. In DNA form, the CDR3 reads TGTGCCAGCAGCTTAGGGACAGGGGCCTACGAGCAGTACTTC. Protein product: CASSLGTGAYEQYF.

The rearrangement uses TRBV5-1 and TRBJ2-3; no definite D call. V was pared by 2 bases and J by 1 base, with 11 bases between. Germline lookup yields CDR1 SGHRS and CDR2 YFSETQ. The CDR3 is 15 amino acids. This CDR3 is CASSLLGYGTDTQYF. In DNA, the CDR3 is TGCGCCAGCAGCTTATTGGGGTACGGCACAGATACGCAGTATTTT.

To note about this clone: Other nucleotide sequences in the sample specify the same CDR3. In nucleotides, the CDR3 is TGTGCCAGCAGTTGGGGCCCTAGCAATCAGCCCCAGCATTTT. Protein: CASSWGPSNQPQHF. The rearrangement links TRBV27 to TRBJ1-5, with D possibly matching TRBD1 (5 bases). V was trimmed by 4 bases and J by 0 bases, leaving 7 bases between them. Germline-derived CDR1 and CDR2 are MNHEY and SMNVEV (reference sequence). CDR3 length equals 14 residues.

The rearrangement uses TRBV19 and TRBJ2-5, with 7 bases identical to TRBD2. Germline CDR1 and CDR2: LNHDA and SQIVND (reference sequence). J lost 4 bases, V lost 3 bases, and 8 bases had no gene match. The CDR3 extends over 15 amino acids. The CDR3 nucleotides read TGTGCCAGTAGTATTGCGGGGGTGATGGGAGAGACCCAGTACTTC. This sequence encodes CASSIAGVMGETQYF.

V is TRBV28 and J is TRBJ2-7, with D perhaps given as TRBD1 or TRBD2 (5 bases each). Per germline, CDR1 MDHEN and CDR2 SYDVKM. CDR3 length equals 13 residues. V shed 3 bases and J shed 12 bases, with 18 bases lying between them. CDR3 in amino acids: CASSLEAYGALYF. The DNA for the CDR3 is TGTGCCAGCAGTTTGGAGGCGTACGGGGCACTGTACTTC.

The rearrangement uses TRBV7-9 and TRBJ2-5; no firm D call. The CDR3 has 15 residues. V lost 4 bases and J lost 5, with 17 bases in between. Germline assignment: CDR1 SEHNR and CDR2 FQNEAQ (reference sequence). The CDR3 is CASSSGPQHEETQYF. The CDR3 coding sequence is TGTGCCAGCAGCTCCGGACCCCAGCATGAGGAGACCCAGTACTTC.

The chain has TRBV15 and TRBJ2-7, with TRBD1 as a possible D gene (6 bases). This CDR3 spans 17 amino acids. Looked up from germline, CDR1 is LNHNV and CDR2 is YYDKDF (reference sequence). Trimming cost V 1 base and J 2 bases, with 18 bases left between them. The CDR3 loop reads CATSRGGQGMDPYEQYF. As DNA, the CDR3 is TGTGCCACCAGCAGAGGGGGGCAGGGGATGGACCCCTACGAGCAGTACTTC. Looking up the rest from reference TRBV15 and TRBJ2-7 gives the full variable domain: DAMVIQNPRYQVTQFGKPVTLSCSQTLNHNVMYWYQQKSSQAPKLLFHYYDKDFNNEADTPDNFQSRRPNTSFCFLDIRSPGLGDTAMYLCATSRGGQGMDPYEQYFGPGTRLTVT.

The rearrangement links TRBV19 to TRBJ2-5; D perhaps matches TRBD1 (6 bases). The V gene's germline CDR1 is LNHDA and CDR2 SQIVND (reference sequence). This CDR3 comprises 14 residues. V gave up 6 bases and J gave up 2 bases, with 13 bases separating them. This CDR3 is CASSVGQLQETQYF. The CDR3 DNA reads TGTGCCAGTAGCGTCGGACAGTTACAAGAGACCCAGTACTTC.

The chain recombines TRBV25-1 with TRBJ1-1; D not certain. CDR3 length: 13 amino acids. In germline, CDR1 is MGHDK, CDR2 SYGVNS. V lost 3 bases, J lost 3 bases, and 8 bases lay in between. CDR3 loop: CASSEGLDTEAFF. The DNA of the CDR3 is TGTGCCAGCAGTGAGGGTCTGGACACTGAAGCTTTCTTT.

Remarks on this clone: Its ends do not fully match the called genes, so a read error is possible. The rearrangement links TRBV19 to TRBJ2-2, with TRBD2 matching over 16 bases. Germline assignment: CDR1 LNHDA and CDR2 SQIVND (reference sequence). The CDR3 is made up of 16 amino acids. In DNA, the CDR3 is TGCCCCATTTTGGGACTAGCGGGAGGGGGCACCGGGGAGCTGTTTTTT. Its protein product is CPILGLAGGGTGELFF.

Of note for this clone: Other DNA variants within this sample encode the same CDR3. The V call is TRBV28, the J call TRBJ2-3, with D possibly TRBD2 on 5 matching bases. The CDR3 is 15 residues long. V lost 3 bases and J 0 bases, leaving 10 bases between the germline ends. Germline V gene sequence: CDR1 MDHEN, CDR2 SYDVKM. As DNA, the CDR3 is TGTGCCAGCAGTTTGTATGGCGGGAGCACAGATACGCAGTATTTT. Amino acids: CASSLYGGSTDTQYF.

This sequence joins TRBV7-9 and TRBJ1-1; TRBD1 is a possible D gene (5 bases). The germline CDR1 and CDR2 sequences are SEHNR and FQNEAQ (reference sequence). V lost 5 bases to trimming and J lost 5 bases, with 15 bases between them. The CDR3 covers 14 residues. CDR3 residues: CASSQRSRETEAFF. CDR3 coding DNA: TGTGCCAGCAGCCAGAGGTCCAGGGAAACTGAAGCTTTCTTT.

The genes are TRBV11-2 and TRBJ2-7, with D possibly matching TRBD1 (6 bases). V was cut by 3 bases and J by 3 bases, with 18 bases left in between. The length of the CDR3 is 16 residues. CDR1 is SGHAT and CDR2 is FQNNGV in the germline V gene. The CDR3 is CASSLGADPFYYEQYF. CDR3 sequence (DNA): TGTGCCAGCAGCTTGGGGGCAGACCCATTTTACTACGAGCAGTACTTC.

The chain carries TRBV27 and TRBJ1-1; the match to TRBD1 covers 7 bases. The CDR3 spans 14 residues. The germline V gene has CDR1 MNHEY and CDR2 SMNVEV (reference sequence). The ends lost 5 bases at V and 5 bases at J; junction bases unmatched: 8. The CDR3 here is CASSPAPGGTEAFF. The CDR3 DNA reads TGTGCCAGCAGTCCCGCACCAGGGGGAACTGAAGCTTTCTTT.

J is TRBJ2-7 and V is TRBV28, with D maybe TRBD1 (6 bases). The ends were cut back, 8 bases at V and 2 bases at J, with 13 bases in the middle. This CDR3 has 13 residues. Germline V CDR1 and CDR2: MDHEN, SYDVKM. The CDR3, as DNA: TGTGCCAGCGGGGGCGGCAGGGCCTACGAGCAGTACTTC. This encodes CASGGGRAYEQYF.

The J gene is TRBJ2-7, the V gene TRBV5-5; TRBD2 matches at 10 bases. Germline V CDR1 and CDR2: SGHKS, YYEKEE (reference sequence). The CDR3 contains 16 residues. The V segment lost 4 bases and the J segment 6 bases; nucleotides outside the gene matches: 13. CDR3 in DNA: TGTGCCAGCAGCCCCTTCCTCGGACTAGCGGCGGGCGAGCAGTACTTC. This gives the protein CASSPFLGLAAGEQYF.

The chain couples TRBV13 to TRBJ2-4, with a weak D call TRBD2 (7 bases). Trimming stripped 0 bases from V and 7 bases from J, with 13 bases between. The germline gives CDR1 PRHDT, CDR2 FYEKMQ (reference sequence). The CDR3 runs 15 residues. The CDR3 reads CASSLGRGARNIQYF. The CDR3 region has the DNA TGTGCCAGCAGCTTAGGTCGGGGGGCTCGGAACATTCAGTACTTC. The whole variable domain, remainder taken from reference TRBV13 and TRBJ2-4, is AAGVIQSPRHLIKEKRETATLKCYPIPRHDTVYWYQQGPGQDPQFLISFYEKMQSDKGSIPDRFSAQQFSDYHSELNMSSLELGDSALYFCASSLGRGARNIQYFGAGTRLSVL.

The genes are TRBV19 and TRBJ1-5, with TRBD1 as a possible D gene (5 bases). The V gene's germline CDR1 is LNHDA and CDR2 SQIVND (reference sequence). The CDR3 has 15 amino acids. Between the trimmed V and J ends, which lost 5 bases and 5 bases, there was a span of 16 bases. The CDR3: CASSHRGYGYQPQHF. The CDR3 DNA follows: TGTGCCAGTAGTCATAGGGGTTACGGGTATCAGCCCCAGCATTTT.

In this sample, this clone turned up once. DNA of the CDR3: TGTGCCAGCAGCTGGGGGACAGGGTTGAACGAGCAGTACTTC. Protein: CASSWGTGLNEQYF. The J gene is TRBJ2-7, the V gene TRBV5-6; TRBD1 matches 9 bases. The germline V gene encodes CDR1 SGHDT and CDR2 YYEEEE. This CDR3 region has 14 residues. V dropped 3 bases and J dropped 5; count of bases not matched to a gene: 6.

The J gene is TRBJ2-1, the V gene TRBV5-4, with TRBD1 as a possible D gene (5 bases). CDR3 length: 13 residues. V was cut by 2 bases and J by 4 bases, with 7 bases left in between. Germline V gives CDR1 SGHNT, CDR2 YYREEE (reference sequence). This CDR3 is CASSFRGYNEQFF. The CDR3 nucleotides read TGTGCCAGCAGCTTTAGGGGATACAATGAGCAGTTCTTC.

V gene TRBV9 combines with J gene TRBJ2-3; D may be TRBD1 (7 bases). Trimming stripped 3 bases from V and 5 bases from J, with 22 bases between. Germline V lookup: CDR1 SGDLS, CDR2 YYNGEE. CDR3 length: 17 residues. The CDR3 nucleotides are TGTGCCAGCAGCGGGTCCTTCTCTAGGCAGGGGGGAGATACGCAGTATTTT. Protein sequence: CASSGSFSRQGGDTQYF.

The chain is built from TRBV28 and TRBJ2-7, with TRBD2 matching over 10 bases. J lost 7 bases, V lost 5 bases, and 5 bases had no gene match. This CDR3 region has 13 residues. Germline V gene lookup returns CDR1 MDHEN and CDR2 SYDVKM. The CDR3 region is CASSIAGGSEQYF. DNA of the CDR3: TGTGCCAGCAGTATAGCGGGAGGTTCAGAGCAGTACTTC.

The chain recombines TRBV1 with TRBJ2-5; the D call of TRBD2 is as the table states it, not checked on the DNA. TRBV1 corresponds to a pseudogene. CDR3 length: 21 residues. The DNA of the CDR3 is TGCACCAGCAGGCACGAGGGGAGGGGGTCAGGACTAGCGGGAGTGGAAGAGACCCAGTACTTC. Residues: CTSRHEGRGSGLAGVEETQYF.